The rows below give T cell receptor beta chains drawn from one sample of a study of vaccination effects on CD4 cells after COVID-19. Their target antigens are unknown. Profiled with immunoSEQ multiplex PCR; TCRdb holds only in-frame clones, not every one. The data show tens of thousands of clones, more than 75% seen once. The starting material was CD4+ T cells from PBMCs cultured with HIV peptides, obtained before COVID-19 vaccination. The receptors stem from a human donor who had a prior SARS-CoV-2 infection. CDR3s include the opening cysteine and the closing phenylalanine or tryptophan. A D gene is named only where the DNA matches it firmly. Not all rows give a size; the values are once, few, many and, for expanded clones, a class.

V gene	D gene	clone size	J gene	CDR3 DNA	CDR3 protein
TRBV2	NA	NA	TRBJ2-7	TGTGCCAGCAGTGAAGGGGGACGGGGTTACGAGCAGTACTTC	CASSEGGRGYEQYF
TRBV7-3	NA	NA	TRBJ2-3	TGTGCCAGCAGCTTATTGGGGGAGGCAGATACGCAGTATTTT	CASSLLGEADTQYF
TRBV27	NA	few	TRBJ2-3	TGTGCCAGCAGTTTCAGGGGCACAGATACGCAGTATTTT	CASSFRGTDTQYF
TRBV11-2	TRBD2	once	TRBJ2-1	TGTGCCAGCAGCCCCCTCCAGCGGGAGCCCAATGAGCAGTTCTTC	CASSPLQREPNEQFF
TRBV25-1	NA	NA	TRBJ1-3	TGTGCCAGCAGTGAATGGGCGGGGAAAGCTGGAAACACCATATATTTT	CASSEWAGKAGNTIYF
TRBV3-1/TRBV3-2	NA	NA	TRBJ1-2	TGTGCCAGCAGCCAGGGTTCTCGCTATGGCTACACCTTC	CASSQGSRYGYTF
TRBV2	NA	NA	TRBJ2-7	TGTGCCAGCAGTGGACAGGCCTACGAGCAGTACTTC	CASSGQAYEQYF
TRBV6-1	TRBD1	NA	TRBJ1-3	TGTGCCAGCAGTGAAGACAGGGGTGGAAACACCATATATTTT	CASSEDRGGNTIYF
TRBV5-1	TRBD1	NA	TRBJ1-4	TGCGCCAGCAGCTTCCTGGGACAGGGTCGTGAAAAACTGTTTTTT	CASSFLGQGREKLFF
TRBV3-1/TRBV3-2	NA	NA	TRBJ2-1	TGTGCCAGCAGCCCAACGGGACATCAGCGTGACAATGAGCAGTTCTTC	CASSPTGHQRDNEQFF
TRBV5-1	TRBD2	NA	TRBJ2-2	TGCGCCAGCAGCGGGAGCGGGGCCCTCACGAACACCGGGGAGCTGTTTTTT	CASSGSGALTNTGELFF
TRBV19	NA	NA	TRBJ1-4	TGTGCCAGTAGTTCGGGGGAGGCGGGGGCCGAAAAACTGTTTTTT	CASSSGEAGAEKLFF
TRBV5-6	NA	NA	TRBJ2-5	TGTGCCAGCAGCGCGACCTCCGGGACCCAGTACTTC	CASSATSGTQYF
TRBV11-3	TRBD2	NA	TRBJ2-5	TGTGCCAGCAGCTTAGTGGCGGGAGGGTACGAGACCCAGTACTTC	CASSLVAGGYETQYF
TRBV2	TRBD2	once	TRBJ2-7	TGTGCCAGCAGGGATCAAGGGACTAGCGTCCACGAGCAGTACTTC	CASRDQGTSVHEQYF
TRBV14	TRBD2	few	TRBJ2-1	TGTGCCAGCAGCCAACAGCGGGGGACCTACAATGAGCAGTTCTTC	CASSQQRGTYNEQFF
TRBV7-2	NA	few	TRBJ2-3	TGTGCCAGCAGCCCCTCTGGTACCTCTAGCACAGATACGCAGTATTTT	CASSPSGTSSTDTQYF
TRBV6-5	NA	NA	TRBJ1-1	TGTGCCAGCAGTTGGATCAAGAACACTGAAGCTTTCTTT	CASSWIKNTEAFF
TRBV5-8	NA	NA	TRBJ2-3	TGTGCCAGCAGCTTAGTACCGCCGGGATACGGGGCGGATACGCAGTATTTT	CASSLVPPGYGADTQYF
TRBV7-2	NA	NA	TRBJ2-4	TGTGCCAGCAGCCCGAGGAGTGGGAACATTCAGTACTTC	CASSPRSGNIQYF
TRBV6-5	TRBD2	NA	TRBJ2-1	TGTGCCAGCAGTTCTATCCGGGGGGGCATCGGGGGTGAGCAGTTCTTC	CASSSIRGGIGGEQFF
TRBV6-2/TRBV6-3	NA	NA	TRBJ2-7	TGTGCCAGCAGTTACGTGGGGGTCGACGAGCAGTACTTC	CASSYVGVDEQYF
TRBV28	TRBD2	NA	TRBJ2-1	TGTGCCAGCAGTTTCCCCCCGGGAGGAGTGAATGAGCAGTTCTTC	CASSFPPGGVNEQFF
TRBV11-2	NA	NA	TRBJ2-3	TGTGCCAGCAGCCCCCTCGGGCGGGTTCTCACAGATACGCAGTATTTT	CASSPLGRVLTDTQYF
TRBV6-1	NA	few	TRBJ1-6	TGTGCCAGCAGTGAAGATCAGGGGTGGGATTCACCCCTCCACTTT	CASSEDQGWDSPLHF
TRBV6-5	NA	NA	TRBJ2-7	TGTGCCAGCAGGGTCGGGTACGAGCAGTACTTC	CASRVGYEQYF
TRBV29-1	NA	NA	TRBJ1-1	TGCAGCGCCAGATCCACAGTAACGAACACTGAAGCTTTCTTT	CSARSTVTNTEAFF
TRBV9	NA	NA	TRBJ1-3	TGTGCCAGCAGCGTCAGTGCACCCTACTCTGGAAACACCATATATTTT	CASSVSAPYSGNTIYF
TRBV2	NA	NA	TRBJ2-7	TGTGCCAGCAGTGAAGGGGACAAGTACGAGCAGTACTTC	CASSEGDKYEQYF
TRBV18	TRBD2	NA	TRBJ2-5	TGTGCCAGCTCACAGACGTACACGGGGGGGCCTGAAGAGACCCAGTACTTC	CASSQTYTGGPEETQYF
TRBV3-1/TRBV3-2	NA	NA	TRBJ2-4	TGTGCCAGCAGCCAAGCCGACAGAATTCTAGCCAAAAACATTCAGTACTTC	CASSQADRILAKNIQYF
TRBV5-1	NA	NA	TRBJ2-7	TGCGCCAGCAGCTTGGCCGGGACACTATCCTACGAGCAGTACTTC	CASSLAGTLSYEQYF
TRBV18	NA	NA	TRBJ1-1	TGTGCCAGCTCACCAACGACAGAGGTTGAAGCTTTCTTT	CASSPTTEVEAFF
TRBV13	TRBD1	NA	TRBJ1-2	TGTGCCAGCAGCACGCGCCGGACAGGGAGCGGCGGTGGCTACACCTTC	CASSTRRTGSGGGYTF
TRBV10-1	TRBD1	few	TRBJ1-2	TGCGCCAGCAGTCCAGGACAGGACGGGGGCTACACCTTC	CASSPGQDGGYTF
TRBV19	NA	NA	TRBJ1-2	TGTGCCAGTAGTATTAGGAGGGGTGGGGCTGGCTACACCTTC	CASSIRRGGAGYTF
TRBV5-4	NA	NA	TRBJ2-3	TGTGCCAGCAGCTTGGGGGGTTCCAGCACAGATACGCAGTATTTT	CASSLGGSSTDTQYF
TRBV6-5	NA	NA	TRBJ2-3	TGTGCCAGCAGACGCCTTAGGGGTCACACAGATACGCAGTATTTT	CASRRLRGHTDTQYF
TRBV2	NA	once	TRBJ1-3	TGTGCCAGCAACTTCGACAGCCTCTCTGGAAACACCATATATTTT	CASNFDSLSGNTIYF
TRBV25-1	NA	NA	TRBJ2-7	TGTGCCAGCGCGCGGGGGCACACCTACGAGCAGTACTTC	CASARGHTYEQYF
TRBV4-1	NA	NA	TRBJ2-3	TGCGCCAGCAGCCGCCGGGACGGAAACACAGATACGCAGTATTTT	CASSRRDGNTDTQYF
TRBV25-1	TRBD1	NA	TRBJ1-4	TGTGCCAGCATGACGAACAGGGGAGGTAATGAAAAACTGTTTTTT	CASMTNRGGNEKLFF
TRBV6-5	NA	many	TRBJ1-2	TGTGCCAGCAGGACCGCAGGTGTTCGGGGTGGCTACACCTTC	CASRTAGVRGGYTF
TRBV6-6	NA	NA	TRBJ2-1	TGTGCCAGCAGTTCCTTGACAGGCGGAGAGCAGTTCTTC	CASSSLTGGEQFF
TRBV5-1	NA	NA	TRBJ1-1	TGCGCCAGCAGTCTCGACAGTTACACTGAAGCTTTCTTT	CASSLDSYTEAFF
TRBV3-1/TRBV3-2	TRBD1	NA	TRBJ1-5	TGTGCCAGCAGCCAAGGGGGGACAGTCAATCAGCCCCAGCATTTT	CASSQGGTVNQPQHF
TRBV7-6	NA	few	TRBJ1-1	TGTGCCAGCACCAATTACAGGGCCCCTAACACTGAAGCTTTCTTT	CASTNYRAPNTEAFF
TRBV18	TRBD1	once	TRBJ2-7	TGTGCCAGCTCACCGGTACAGGGGCAGTCCGAGCAGTACTTC	CASSPVQGQSEQYF
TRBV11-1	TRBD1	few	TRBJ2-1	TGTGCCAGCAGCTTAGCCCGTGGACAGGGGAGCACCTACAATGAGCAGTTCTTC	CASSLARGQGSTYNEQFF
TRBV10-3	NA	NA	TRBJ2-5	TGTGCCATCAGTGAGTCAGGAGGAGGGTCGGAGACCCAGTACTTC	CAISESGGGSETQYF
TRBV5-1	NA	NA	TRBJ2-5	TGCGCCAGCAGCTTGGTCCAGCCGGCCAAAGAGACCCAGTACTTC	CASSLVQPAKETQYF
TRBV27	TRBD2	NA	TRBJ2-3	TGTGCCAGCAGCCCGGGGGGAGGGAGCACAGATACGCAGTATTTT	CASSPGGGSTDTQYF
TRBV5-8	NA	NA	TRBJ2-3	TGTGCCAGCAGCTTGGAATCTAGCACAGATACGCAGTATTTT	CASSLESSTDTQYF
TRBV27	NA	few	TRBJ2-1	TGTGCCAGCAGTTCCCCGACTAGGTCGGACAATGAGCAGTTCTTC	CASSSPTRSDNEQFF
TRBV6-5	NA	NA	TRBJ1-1	TGTGCCAGCAGTAACACAGGGGAAGCTTTCTTT	CASSNTGEAFF
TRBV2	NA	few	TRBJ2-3	TGTGCCAGCAGTGAAGGGGTCTCAGATACGCAGTATTTT	CASSEGVSDTQYF
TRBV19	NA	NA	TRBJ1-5	TGTGCCAGTAGTGCCACGGGGGCGCAGGGGCAGCCCCAGCATTTT	CASSATGAQGQPQHF
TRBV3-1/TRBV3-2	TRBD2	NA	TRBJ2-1	TGTGCCAGCAGCCATCTCTGGAGCGGGGGGCAATACAATGAGCAGTTCTTC	CASSHLWSGGQYNEQFF